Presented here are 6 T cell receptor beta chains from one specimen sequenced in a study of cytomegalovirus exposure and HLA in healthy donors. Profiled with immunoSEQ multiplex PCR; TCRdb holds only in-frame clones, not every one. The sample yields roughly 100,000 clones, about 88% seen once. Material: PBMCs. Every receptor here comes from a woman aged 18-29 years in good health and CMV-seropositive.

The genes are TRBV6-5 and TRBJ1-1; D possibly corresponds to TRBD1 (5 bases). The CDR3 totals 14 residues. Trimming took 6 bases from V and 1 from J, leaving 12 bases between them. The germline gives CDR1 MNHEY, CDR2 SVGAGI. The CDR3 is CASSQPRGNTEAFF. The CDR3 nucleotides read TGTGCCAGCAGCCAGCCTAGGGGGAACACTGAAGCTTTCTTT.

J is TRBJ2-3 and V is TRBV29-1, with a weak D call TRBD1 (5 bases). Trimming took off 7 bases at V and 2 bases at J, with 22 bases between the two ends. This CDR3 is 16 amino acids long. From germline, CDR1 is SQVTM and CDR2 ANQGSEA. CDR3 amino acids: CSAFTGPKRPTDTQYF. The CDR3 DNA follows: TGCAGCGCCTTTACAGGACCCAAGCGCCCCACAGATACGCAGTATTTT.

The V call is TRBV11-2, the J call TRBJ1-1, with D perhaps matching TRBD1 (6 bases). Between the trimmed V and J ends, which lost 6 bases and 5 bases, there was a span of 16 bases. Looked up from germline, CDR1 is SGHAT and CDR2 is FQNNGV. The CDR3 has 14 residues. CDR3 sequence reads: CASSPEGRGTEAFF. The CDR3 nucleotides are TGTGCCAGCAGTCCAGAGGGCAGGGGAACTGAAGCTTTCTTT.

The CDR3 loop reads CASSEAKRQGFRESFF. Here the CDR3 DNA reads TGTGCCAGCAGTGAAGCGAAGAGACAGGGGTTCCGAGAATCTTTCTTT. The chain couples TRBV6-1 to TRBJ1-1, with TRBD1 matching over 8 bases. Trimming at V came to 0 bases and at J to 12 bases, leaving 15 bases not matched to a gene. CDR3 size: 16 residues. The germline CDR1 and CDR2 sequences are MNHNS and SASEGT.

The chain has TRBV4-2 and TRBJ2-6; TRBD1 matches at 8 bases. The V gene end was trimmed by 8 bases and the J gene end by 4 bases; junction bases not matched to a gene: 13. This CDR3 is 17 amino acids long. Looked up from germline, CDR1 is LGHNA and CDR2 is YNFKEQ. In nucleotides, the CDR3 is TGTGCCAGCTGTTTAAGGCAGGGGGCGCGGGGGGCCAACGTCCTGACTTTC. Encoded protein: CASCLRQGARGANVLTF.

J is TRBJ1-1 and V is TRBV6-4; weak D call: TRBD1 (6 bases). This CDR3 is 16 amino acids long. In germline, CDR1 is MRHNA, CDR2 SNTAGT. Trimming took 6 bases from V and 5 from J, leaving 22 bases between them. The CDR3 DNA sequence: TGTGCCAGCAGCCCAACCCCGGGGGGCCAGACGACTGAAGCTTTCTTT. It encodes CASSPTPGGQTTEAFF.